The 27 T cell receptor beta chains presented below share a single source sample, sequenced in a study of cytomegalovirus exposure and HLA in healthy donors. Use of 60 Vbeta and 13 Jbeta primers characterized the PCR. Produced via immunoSEQ multiplex PCR; TCRdb's table is partial and in-frame only. The sample totals some 75,000 clones. Sequenced material: PBMCs. The receptor source for this set is a female donor in good health and CMV-seropositive.

The chain links TRBV2 to TRBJ1-1; D is ambiguous. V gave up 5 bases and J gave up 2 bases, with 6 bases separating them. This CDR3 contains 12 residues. Germline values: CDR1 SNHLY, CDR2 FYNNEI. The CDR3 here is CASSTSNTEAFF. The CDR3 DNA reads TGTGCCAGCAGTACATCAAACACTGAAGCTTTCTTT.

V is TRBV5-1 and J is TRBJ2-1, with 12 positions matching TRBD2. V lost 5 bases to trimming and J lost 8 bases; unmatched junction nucleotides: 5. This CDR3 spans 14 amino acids. Germline CDR1 SGHRS, CDR2 YFSETQ. The CDR3 region has the DNA TGCGCCAGCAGACTAGCGGGAGGTCCCGATGAGCAGTTCTTC. Translating it yields CASRLAGGPDEQFF. The full variable domain, its missing parts supplied by reference TRBV5-1 and TRBJ2-1, is KAGVTQTPRYLIKTRGQQVTLSCSPISGHRSVSWYQQTPGQGLQFLFEYFSETQRNKGNFPGRFSGRQFSNSRSEMNVSTLELGDSALYLCASRLAGGPDEQFFGPGTRLTVL.

The chain carries TRBV9 and TRBJ1-2; the match to TRBD1 covers 8 bases. The CDR3 length is 14 residues. In germline, CDR1 is SGDLS, CDR2 YYNGEE. J was trimmed by 6 bases and V by 3 bases; bases with no gene match: 7. The CDR3 nucleotides read TGTGCCAGCAGCGCAACGGACAGGGAGGATGGCTACACCTTC. Translation gives CASSATDREDGYTF.

This chain links TRBV2 with TRBJ2-7; possibly TRBD2 for D (5 bases). V was shortened by 7 bases and J by 4 bases, with 8 bases between the two germline ends. There are 11 residues in the CDR3. Germline-derived CDR1 and CDR2 are SNHLY and FYNNEI. CDR3 protein: CASKRGYEQYF. CDR3 coding DNA: TGTGCCAGCAAGCGAGGGTACGAGCAGTACTTC.

V usage is TRBV6-5 and J usage is TRBJ2-7; 12 bases map to TRBD2. V lost 4 bases to trimming and J lost 3 bases; unmatched junction nucleotides: 7. The CDR3 has 16 amino acids. Germline V CDR1 and CDR2: MNHEY, SVGAGI. The CDR3 region has the DNA TGTGCCAGCAGTTCCCGGACTAGCGGGATACTCTACGAGCAGTACTTC. It is translated as CASSSRTSGILYEQYF.

V and J are TRBV7-2 and TRBJ1-1; 8 bases match TRBD1. Germline V gene data show CDR1 as SGHTA and CDR2 as FQGNSA. The CDR3 has 13 amino acids. V lost 5 bases to trimming and J lost 4 bases; unmatched junction nucleotides: 3. The CDR3 nucleotides are TGTGCCAGCAGCCCAACAGGGGGCACTGAAGCTTTCTTT. It specifies CASSPTGGTEAFF.

J is TRBJ2-2 and V is TRBV19; a weak D match, TRBD2 (6 bases). Germline V gene data show CDR1 as LNHDA and CDR2 as SQIVND (reference sequence). The V gene lost 8 bases and the J gene lost 4 bases, with 17 bases spanning the gap. The CDR3 has 15 amino acids. The CDR3 region has the DNA TGTGCCAGTTTCGATGGAGGGCGCGGCACCGGGGAGCTGTTTTTT. This translates into CASFDGGRGTGELFF.

The J gene is TRBJ2-7, the V gene TRBV27; TRBD2 agrees at 8 bases. Germline values: CDR1 MNHEY, CDR2 SMNVEV (reference sequence). This CDR3 spans 16 amino acids. Losses at the gene ends were 3 bases for V and 0 bases for J; bases not matched to a gene: 7. The CDR3 region is CASSLVAGLSSYEQYF. As DNA, the CDR3 is TGTGCCAGCAGTTTGGTAGCGGGGCTAAGCTCCTACGAGCAGTACTTC.

V is TRBV5-1 and J is TRBJ2-7; 7 bases map to TRBD1. The CDR3 is 15 amino acids. From germline, CDR1 is SGHRS and CDR2 YFSETQ. V shed 4 bases, J shed 0 bases, and the junction held 7 bases outside the gene matches. The CDR3 spells CASSHTGVGSYEQYF. In nucleotides, the CDR3 is TGCGCCAGCAGCCATACAGGGGTCGGCTCCTACGAGCAGTACTTC.

The rearrangement links TRBV20-1 to TRBJ2-5; TRBD2 might be the D (6 bases). The CDR3 length is 11 residues. Deletions cut 7 bases from V and 1 base from J, with 7 bases between. The germline V gene has CDR1 DFQATT and CDR2 SNEGSKA (reference sequence). Here the CDR3 reads CSGDFQETQYF. The CDR3 DNA follows: TGCAGTGGGGACTTCCAAGAGACCCAGTACTTC.

This rearrangement joins TRBV14 to TRBJ2-7, with 7 bases matching TRBD1. This CDR3 is built from 15 residues. V gave up 3 bases and J gave up 3 bases; unmatched junction bases: 8. CDR1 SGHDN and CDR2 FVKESK come from the germline V gene. The CDR3 here is CASSQARGQLYEQYF. The CDR3 coding sequence is TGTGCCAGCAGCCAGGCTAGGGGACAGCTCTACGAGCAGTACTTC.

The chain has TRBV27 and TRBJ1-2; 7 positions agree with TRBD1. This CDR3 contains 16 residues. J was trimmed by 2 bases and V by 5 bases; bases with no gene match: 11. Germline V gene sequence: CDR1 MNHEY, CDR2 SMNVEV (reference sequence). The CDR3 DNA reads TGTGCCAGCAGTAGCTTGGGACAGTTAAAGAACTATGGCTACACCTTC. It specifies CASSSLGQLKNYGYTF.

The chain joins TRBV11-3 to TRBJ2-5, with TRBD2 matching 8 bases. The V gene's germline CDR1 is SGHNT and CDR2 YENEEA. The CDR3 is 16 amino acids. V shed 2 bases, J shed 4 bases, and the junction held 9 bases outside the gene matches. The CDR3: CASSLTAGGRLETQYF. CDR3 sequence (DNA): TGTGCCAGCAGCTTAACGGCGGGGGGCCGACTAGAGACCCAGTACTTC.

The chain has TRBV27 and TRBJ1-2, with 8 bases fitting TRBD1. Germline V gene sequence: CDR1 MNHEY, CDR2 SMNVEV (reference sequence). The CDR3 is made up of 16 amino acids. The trim removed 4 bases at V and 1 base at J, leaving 8 bases unmatched. The CDR3 nucleotides read TGTGCCAGCAGTTCCGCAAGGGACAGGATTAACTATGGCTACACCTTC. This gives the protein CASSSARDRINYGYTF.

The CDR3 sequence: CASSYDQKRNQPQHF. The CDR3 region has the DNA TGTGCCAGCAGTTACGATCAGAAGAGGAATCAGCCCCAGCATTTT. J is TRBJ1-5 and V is TRBV6-5; D unresolved. Per germline, CDR1 MNHEY and CDR2 SVGAGI. V was cut by 2 bases and J by 4 bases, with 12 bases left in between. CDR3 length equals 15 residues.

The rearrangement links TRBV29-1 to TRBJ2-5; D possibly corresponds to TRBD1 (6 bases). Trimming removed 1 base from V and 7 bases from J, with 16 bases in between. CDR1 and CDR2 (germline): SQVTM, ANQGSEA. The CDR3 loop spans 14 amino acids. In DNA, the CDR3 is TGCAGCGTTGAAGGGGACATGTCCGGGATGACCCAGTACTTC. It translates to CSVEGDMSGMTQYF.

CDR3 DNA: TGCGCCAGCAGCTTGGCCCTGACTAGCGTGGACACAGATACGCAGTATTTT. It translates to CASSLALTSVDTDTQYF. This sequence joins TRBV5-1 and TRBJ2-3, with 8 bases fitting TRBD2. This CDR3 region has 17 residues. J gave up 2 bases and V 0 bases, and 8 bases lay outside the gene matches. Looked up from germline, CDR1 is SGHRS and CDR2 is YFSETQ. The full variable domain, rest sourced from reference TRBV5-1 and TRBJ2-3, is KAGVTQTPRYLIKTRGQQVTLSCSPISGHRSVSWYQQTPGQGLQFLFEYFSETQRNKGNFPGRFSGRQFSNSRSEMNVSTLELGDSALYLCASSLALTSVDTDTQYFGPGTRLTVL.

J is TRBJ1-1 and V is TRBV7-2; D unclear. Trimming stripped 5 bases from V and 5 bases from J, with 6 bases between. CDR3 length: 11 residues. Germline CDR1 SGHTA, CDR2 FQGNSA. CDR3 residues: CASSLLTEAFF. The DNA for the CDR3 is TGTGCCAGCAGCCTCTTAACTGAAGCTTTCTTT.

V usage is TRBV29-1 and J usage is TRBJ1-1; no clear D gene. Trimming cost V 8 bases and J 4 bases, with 11 bases left between them. This CDR3 comprises 11 residues. Looked up from germline, CDR1 is SQVTM and CDR2 is ANQGSEA. CDR3 sequence (DNA): TGCAGCCCCGGGCGGGGCACTGAAGCTTTCTTT. It encodes CSPGRGTEAFF.

The rearrangement joins TRBV5-1 to TRBJ2-1, with TRBD2 matching over 9 bases. V shed 1 base, J shed 4 bases, and the junction held 3 bases outside the gene matches. The CDR3 has 15 amino acids. Germline V gene data show CDR1 as SGHRS and CDR2 as YFSETQ. The CDR3 nucleotides are TGCGCCAGCAGCTTGAACGCGGGAGGGTACAATGAGCAGTTCTTC. Protein product: CASSLNAGGYNEQFF.

The genes are TRBV18 and TRBJ2-1; TRBD1 matches at 7 bases. The ends lost 0 bases at V and 11 bases at J; junction bases unmatched: 10. The germline gives CDR1 KGHSH, CDR2 LQKENI. This CDR3 comprises 15 residues. The CDR3 nucleotides read TGTGCCAGCTCACCACCGACGGACCGGGACAGAAAGCAGTTCTTC. Its translation: CASSPPTDRDRKQFF.

The chain is built from TRBV6-1 and TRBJ2-6; 7 positions match TRBD1. With V trimmed by 5 bases and J by 3 bases, 4 bases remained unmatched. Germline values: CDR1 MNHNS, CDR2 SASEGT. The CDR3 extends over 15 amino acids. CDR3 DNA: TGTGCCAGCAGTCGGACAGGTGATGGGGCCAACGTCCTGACTTTC. Translation: CASSRTGDGANVLTF.

The chain recombines TRBV6-5 with TRBJ1-2; 9 bases map to TRBD1. This CDR3 has 13 residues. V lost 2 bases to trimming and J lost 8 bases; unmatched junction nucleotides: 3. Germline values: CDR1 MNHEY, CDR2 SVGAGI. The CDR3 region has the DNA TGTGCCAGCAGTTACGGGACAGGGACCGGCTACACCTTC. Protein product: CASSYGTGTGYTF.

The chain combines TRBV27 with TRBJ1-2; TRBD1 matches 8 bases. This CDR3 has 16 residues. Germline V gives CDR1 MNHEY, CDR2 SMNVEV (reference sequence). Trimming at V came to 6 bases and at J to 5 bases, leaving 14 bases not matched to a gene. For the CDR3, the DNA is TGTGCCAGCAGGAGGACAGGGACGAACTCCCTTTATGGCTACACCTTC. It encodes CASRRTGTNSLYGYTF.

The CDR3 is CSASGTPNTGELFF. The CDR3 nucleotides are TGCAGCGCCTCCGGGACACCCAACACCGGGGAGCTGTTTTTT. The chain joins TRBV29-1 to TRBJ2-2; D possibly corresponds to TRBD1 (6 bases). V was clipped by 7 bases and J by 2 bases, with 14 bases between them. The CDR3 runs to 14 residues. CDR1 is SQVTM, CDR2 ANQGSEA, per germline.

This chain uses TRBV5-6 with TRBJ2-5; 8 bases fit TRBD1. The CDR3 runs 15 residues. V lost 0 bases, J lost 11 bases, and 12 bases stayed unmatched. Germline values: CDR1 SGHDT, CDR2 YYEEEE. CDR3 protein: CASSLGQGAAVQQYF. The CDR3 DNA sequence: TGTGCCAGCAGCTTGGGGCAGGGGGCTGCAGTTCAGCAGTACTTC.

CDR3: CSVPGTGAYEQYF. DNA for the CDR3: TGCAGCGTGCCCGGGACAGGAGCCTACGAGCAGTACTTC. V is TRBV29-1 and J is TRBJ2-7; 8 nucleotides match TRBD1. With 6 bases clipped from V and 2 bases from J, the junction kept 6 bases outside the gene matches. In germline, CDR1 is SQVTM, CDR2 ANQGSEA. The CDR3 sequence is 13 residues long.